The T cell receptor (beta chain) under discussion was sequenced for a study of T cell repertoires in aging, cancer and after chemotherapy. Study-wide background: Repeat sampling of healthy donors over several months to years showed clear clonal overlap. Study results and caveats: Age-matched healthy donors had significantly more diverse, less clonal blood TCR repertoires than untreated cancer patients. Median generation probability rose over the chemotherapy interval in each cancer cohort, suggesting rebound thymic output. In cancer patients, declining TCR diversity with age involved lost richness and lost evenness.

TRB rearrangements spanning V, D and J were amplified using mixed TRB-A/B primers. TCRdb recomputed calls from the multiplex PCR reads with MiXCR, one row per CDR3 protein. In the table there are about 9,200 distinct CDR3 sequences, 34% of which are singletons. In this sample, this clonotype turned up a few times. Its antigen is undetermined. The CDR3 sequence is 13 residues long. Germline-derived CDR1 and CDR2 are SQVTM and ANQGSEA. V shed 4 bases, J shed 5 bases, and the junction held 6 bases outside the gene matches. Amplification of TCR beta used genomic DNA extracted from peripheral blood. The sequencing input was blood. This TCR was recovered from a human donor in good health. This chain uses TRBV29-1 with TRBJ2-5; 8 bases fit TRBD1. The CDR3, as DNA: TGCAGCGTTGGGGGACAGGCTTGGGAGACCCAGTACTTC. It translates to CSVGGQAWETQYF.